The clone carrying this T cell receptor beta chain has ten or more counts. The antigen remains undetermined. RNA served as the template for amplifying TCR beta CDR3 regions. First-round RT-PCR relied on HTBI primers, and a second-round multiplex PCR came next. TCRdb independently ran MiXCR on the multiplex PCR reads; one entry per CDR3 protein. This sample has about 500,000 distinct CDR3 sequences; under 45% occur once, and the top ten carry about 4%. This entry is derived from a study of Graves' ophthalmopathy and Graves' hyperthyroidism. Overall study results and limits: Most expanded clonotypes from thyroid (those above 0.001 frequency) were also found in blood.

This CDR3 has 15 residues. The germline V gene has CDR1 DFQATT and CDR2 SNEGSKA (reference sequence). V was clipped by 4 bases and J by 4 bases, with 17 bases between them. Patients with other autoimmune diseases, uncontrolled infections, pregnancy or lactation were excluded. The sequencing input was peripheral blood or thyroid tissue (not recorded which). The J gene is TRBJ1-5, the V gene TRBV20-1; no reliable D call. This clonotype originated in an adult man with Graves' hyperthyroidism. CDR3 nucleotide sequence: TGCAGTGCTATACCCAGAGGATTAGGAAATCAGCCCCAGCATTTT. Its protein is CSAIPRGLGNQPQHF.